This record covers a single T cell receptor beta chain. CDR1 and CDR2 (germline): GTSNPN, SVGIG (reference sequence). The CDR3 covers 12 residues. V lost 8 bases to trimming and J lost 4 bases; unmatched junction nucleotides: 7. These data originate in a study of blood T cell repertoires in COVID-19. Looking at the study overall: Whether acute or convalescent, the COVID-19 samples came from the United States, Italy and Spain. In each case, the material was cDNA or gDNA derived from T cells, B-cell-depleted T cells, or PBMCs.

Per the original data handling: The authors estimated nucleated cell counts from reference gene primer amplification. Sequencing used immunoSEQ multiplex PCR; TCRdb keeps in-frame clones, though not all of them. V and J calls and clone size follow that table, whereas D and trimming were derived from the DNA. The sample holds more than 25,000 clones; 83% are singletons and the top ten take less than 30%. The TCR comes from a man between 70 and 80 years old with active COVID-19. The V gene is TRBV30, the J gene TRBJ1-2; 7 positions match TRBD1. The sequenced material came from peripheral blood. The CDR3 protein is CAITGTVYGYTF. The CDR3 DNA is TGTGCCATAACCGGGACAGTCTATGGCTACACCTTC.